A single sample is the source of the 3 T cell receptor beta chains below, sequenced in a study of blood T cell dynamics during melanoma immunotherapy. Time point indicated: week 3, after first cycle of checkpoint inhibitor. Method: immunoSEQ multiplex PCR; TCRdb's copy keeps in-frame clones and lacks some. The data show around 10,000 clones, about nine tenths seen once. The sample in question was blood, obtained from a patient treated with checkpoint blockade. These receptor sequences come from a human donor with melanoma.

This clone came up a few times. This chain joins TRBV19 and TRBJ1-3; 8 bases are shared with TRBD1. Germline CDR1 and CDR2: LNHDA and SQIVND (reference sequence). The CDR3 consists of 13 residues. J lost 4 bases, V lost 5 bases, and 1 base had no gene match. CDR3 coding DNA: TGTGCCAGTAGTTGGACAGGGGGAAACACCATATATTTT. Translation: CASSWTGGNTIYF. Using reference TRBV19 and TRBJ1-3 for the parts outside the CDR3, the full variable domain is DGGITQSPKYLFRKEGQNVTLSCEQNLNHDAMYWYRQDPGQGLRLIYYSQIVNDFQKGDIAEGYSVSREKKESFPLTVTSAQKNPTAFYLCASSWTGGNTIYFGEGSWLTVV.

The V call is TRBV28, the J call TRBJ1-5; a weak D match, TRBD1 (5 bases). Germline loops: CDR1 MDHEN, CDR2 SYDVKM. V gave up 3 bases and J gave up 3 bases, with 12 bases separating them. CDR3 length: 15 residues. Written as DNA, the CDR3 is TGTGCCAGCAGTTTCCATACAGGTACCAATCAGCCCCAGCATTTT. Translation gives CASSFHTGTNQPQHF.

The gene calls are TRBV11-1 and TRBJ2-6; D may be TRBD2 (5 bases). The CDR3 runs to 14 residues. V was trimmed by 7 bases and J by 2 bases, leaving 9 bases between them. The germline V gene encodes CDR1 SGHAT and CDR2 FQDESV (reference sequence). The CDR3 DNA is TGTGCCAGCACCTGGGGAGCTGGGGCCAACGTCCTGACTTTC. This codes for CASTWGAGANVLTF.